These T cell receptor beta chains were read from a single sample in a study of PD-1 blockade in classical Hodgkin lymphoma. This table comes from immunoSEQ multiplex PCR, and its TCRdb copy is limited to in-frame clones, with some not included. Of some 53,000 clones in the sample, roughly 86% were seen once. Sequenced here: peripheral blood mononuclear cells (PBMCs), sampled before the fourth cycle of nivolumab. These receptors originate from a human donor with classical Hodgkin lymphoma. The CDR3 runs from the conserved cysteine through the conserved F or W. A D gene is named only where the DNA matches it firmly. The size entry is marked missing in some rows and otherwise reads once, few, many or a size class.

clone size,V gene,J gene,D gene,CDR3 DNA,CDR3 protein
.,TRBV4-1,TRBJ2-5,TRBD2,TGCGCCAGCAGCCAGCGGACTAGCGATTACCAAGAGACCCAGTACTTC,CASSQRTSDYQETQYF
few,TRBV11-2,TRBJ2-3,TRBD2,TGTGCCAGCAGCAACCGACTAGCGGGAACCACAGATACGCAGTATTTT,CASSNRLAGTTDTQYF
.,TRBV11-1,TRBJ1-4,.,TGTGCCAGCAGCCTGGGTGAGACTAATGAAAAACTGTTTTTT,CASSLGETNEKLFF
.,TRBV28,TRBJ2-1,TRBD2,TGTGCCAGCAACCTAGCGGGAGCAGGCTATGAGCAGTTCTTC,CASNLAGAGYEQFF
.,TRBV28,TRBJ2-4,.,TGTGCCAGCAGTTTTCTAGCAGGAACAAAAAACATTCAGTACTTC,CASSFLAGTKNIQYF
.,TRBV5-1,TRBJ2-1,.,TGCGCCAGCAGCCGACCACATAATGAGCAGTTCTTC,CASSRPHNEQFF
.,TRBV4-2,TRBJ1-1,.,TGTGCCAGCAGCGGGGGGGCCGAGGGGTGGGGGGACACTGAAGCTTTCTTT,CASSGGAEGWGDTEAFF
.,TRBV5-7,TRBJ1-4,TRBD1,TGTGCCAGCAGCCGAGACAGGGCACCTGAAAAACTGTTTTTT,CASSRDRAPEKLFF
.,TRBV6-1,TRBJ2-7,.,TGTGCCAGCAGTGAAGGATTGCTGGGGGCGGACGAGCAGTACTTC,CASSEGLLGADEQYF
.,TRBV11-2,TRBJ2-1,TRBD2,TGTGCCAGCAGCTTAGGTGGCGGGGGGGCCATGGATGAGCAGTTCTTC,CASSLGGGGAMDEQFF
.,TRBV9,TRBJ2-7,TRBD1,TGTGCCAGCAGTCTCCTGGGACAGGCCGCTACCGAGCAGTACTTC,CASSLLGQAATEQYF
.,TRBV28,TRBJ1-6,.,TGTGCCAGCAGTTTGGACAGAACTTATAATTCACCCCTCCACTTT,CASSLDRTYNSPLHF
.,TRBV10-3,TRBJ2-1,.,TGTGCCATCATGGGGGTCATTGGGACTCGCCCCTACAATGAGCAGTTCTTC,CAIMGVIGTRPYNEQFF
.,TRBV4-3,TRBJ1-4,TRBD1,TGCGCCAGCAGCCTACTACAGGGGCAGCCACCAACTAATGAAAAACTGTTTTTT,CASSLLQGQPPTNEKLFF
.,TRBV7-8,TRBJ2-2,TRBD1,TGTGCCAGCAGGCGGACAGGGGCCACCGGGGAGCTGTTTTTT,CASRRTGATGELFF
.,TRBV4-3,TRBJ2-6,.,TGCGCCAGCAGCCAAGATACCCCCCGGGGGACTCACTCTGGGGCCAACGTCCTGACTTTC,CASSQDTPRGTHSGANVLTF
.,TRBV15,TRBJ2-7,.,TGTGCCACCAGCCTGGGTCACTCCTACGAGCAGTACTTC,CATSLGHSYEQYF
.,TRBV28,TRBJ1-5,.,TGTGCCAGCAAACCCGGGGGCCCTCAGCCCCAGCATTTT,CASKPGGPQPQHF
.,TRBV6-4,TRBJ2-5,TRBD2,TGTGCCAGCAGTGATAGCGGGGGGGACCAAGAGACCCAGTACTTC,CASSDSGGDQETQYF
.,TRBV18,TRBJ2-7,TRBD1,TGTGCCAGCTCATCTTCCGGGACAGGGCCTCGAGAGCAGTACTTC,CASSSSGTGPREQYF
.,TRBV27,TRBJ1-1,.,TGTGCGCTACCGAGGGGGGGGACTGAAGCTTTCTTT,CALPRGGTEAFF
few,TRBV6-1,TRBJ1-2,.,TGTGCCAGCAGTGATGGGCCAGGGGTTGGCTACACCTTC,CASSDGPGVGYTF
.,TRBV19,TRBJ2-3,TRBD2,TGTGCCAGTAGTATCTTGAGACTAGCGGGAACAGATACGCAGTATTTT,CASSILRLAGTDTQYF
.,TRBV27,TRBJ2-7,.,TGTGCCAGCAGTTCTCACGTGTCTCCCTACGAGCAGTACTTC,CASSSHVSPYEQYF
.,TRBV4-1,TRBJ1-1,.,TGCGCCAGCGGTGGACCTCTAAAAAACACTGAAGCTTTCTTT,CASGGPLKNTEAFF
.,TRBV27,TRBJ1-6,.,TGTGCCAGCAGTTTATCAGGACAATTCGGTAATTCACCCCTCCACTTT,CASSLSGQFGNSPLHF
.,TRBV19,TRBJ2-7,.,TGTGCCAGTAGTACACCGGGACTGCCACCCTACGAGCAGTACTTC,CASSTPGLPPYEQYF
.,TRBV5-4,TRBJ2-1,.,TGTGCCAGCAGCTTGGTCGTGGGCGGTTCCTACAATGAGCAGTTCTTC,CASSLVVGGSYNEQFF
.,TRBV27,TRBJ2-7,.,TGTGCCAGCAGTCCGGTTGGGACGAAATACGAGCAGTACTTC,CASSPVGTKYEQYF
.,TRBV2,TRBJ2-1,.,TGTGCCAGCACGAGGCCACCCTACAATGAGCAGTTCTTC,CASTRPPYNEQFF
.,TRBV28,TRBJ1-2,TRBD1,TGTGCCAGCACCTCGGGACAGGCGACCTTTTATGGCTACACCTTC,CASTSGQATFYGYTF
.,TRBV18,TRBJ1-1,.,TGTGCCAGCTCACCACTACCGGGAGCTTTCTTT,CASSPLPGAFF
.,TRBV28,TRBJ1-5,.,TGTGCCAGCAACCAACCTTATAGCAATCAGCCCCAGCATTTT,CASNQPYSNQPQHF
.,TRBV11-2,TRBJ2-7,TRBD1,TGTGCCAGCAGCTCCTTCGGGACAGGGGTTACCTACGAGCAGTACTTC,CASSSFGTGVTYEQYF
.,TRBV19,TRBJ1-5,TRBD1,TGTGCCAGTAGTAGGGGGACAGGGGGCCGCAATCAGCCCCAGCATTTT,CASSRGTGGRNQPQHF
once,TRBV29-1,TRBJ2-1,.,TGCAGCGCCGAAACAGGGAATAGGGTCAATGAGCAGTTCTTC,CSAETGNRVNEQFF
few,TRBV27,TRBJ2-7,TRBD2,TGTGCCAGCAGTTTATTAGGGCGGGAGGGCCGTTACGAGCAGTACTTC,CASSLLGREGRYEQYF
.,TRBV28,TRBJ1-5,.,TGTGCCAGCAGTTTAGGGGGTCAGCCCCAGCATTTT,CASSLGGQPQHF
.,TRBV2,TRBJ2-7,.,TGTGCCAGCAGTGAAGTCATGCAGAAGCAGTACTTC,CASSEVMQKQYF